This paragraph reports one TCR beta chain. This specimen belongs to a study of blood T cell repertoires in COVID-19. About the research overall: The United States, Italy and Spain were the sources of the acute and convalescent COVID-19 samples. In each case, the material was cDNA or gDNA derived from T cells, B-cell-depleted T cells, or PBMCs.

V lost 2 bases and J lost 6; bases outside the gene matches: 17. CDR3 length: 19 amino acids. Germline V gives CDR1 MDHEN, CDR2 SYDVKM. Authors' data handling: Counts of nucleated cells, estimated from reference gene primer amplification, were obtained. Measured with immunoSEQ multiplex PCR; TCRdb has only the in-frame clones, and not every one. V and J calls and clone size are given by that table; D and trimming were obtained from the DNA. The sample shows some 90,000 clones, about 82% of them seen only once. The receptor's source is a human donor in a cohort sampled during active COVID-19. V usage is TRBV28 and J usage is TRBJ2-1; 9 bases line up with TRBD2. The source material was peripheral blood. CDR3 sequence reads: CASSLGLAGRLSSVNEQFF. Written as DNA, the CDR3 is TGTGCCAGCAGTTTAGGGCTAGCGGGGAGGTTGAGTAGTGTCAATGAGCAGTTCTTC.